The 23 T cell receptor beta chains given below trace back to one sample, sequenced in a study of blood T cell repertoires in COVID-19. Libraries were prepared by immunoSEQ multiplex PCR; TCRdb keeps only in-frame clonotypes and omits some of them. The sample includes 160,000 or so clones, 82% of them seen just once. The sequenced sample was peripheral blood. These receptors all come from a woman in her seventies with acute or convalescent COVID-19.

This clone was observed a handful of times. V gene TRBV2 combines with J gene TRBJ2-5; 9 bases map to TRBD2. CDR3 length: 14 amino acids. CDR1 is SNHLY and CDR2 is FYNNEI in the germline V gene. J was trimmed by 2 bases and V by 8 bases; bases with no gene match: 6. The CDR3 bases are TGTGCCAGCGAGCGGGGGGCGCGGCAAGAGACCCAGTACTTC. Encoded protein: CASERGARQETQYF.

CDR3 nucleotide sequence: TGTGCCAGCAGCCAAGATAGTCGTCTTTACAATGAGCAGTTCTTC. Encoded protein: CASSQDSRLYNEQFF. The chain links TRBV14 to TRBJ2-1; D remains ambiguous. CDR1 is SGHDN, CDR2 FVKESK, per germline. This CDR3 region has 15 residues. Trimming shortened V by 0 bases and J by 4 bases, and 10 bases separated the two germline ends.

This chain links TRBV9 with TRBJ2-7; D perhaps matches TRBD2 (5 bases). The CDR3 is made up of 15 amino acids. V shed 0 bases and J shed 2 bases, with 12 bases lying between them. Germline CDR1 is SGDLS and CDR2 is YYNGEE. CDR3 loop: CASSVEGVTAYEQYF. The CDR3 coding sequence is TGTGCCAGCAGCGTAGAGGGAGTCACAGCCTACGAGCAGTACTTC. Complete variable domain (other parts from reference TRBV9 and TRBJ2-7): DSGVTQTPKHLITATGQRVTLRCSPRSGDLSVYWYQQSLDQGLQFLIQYYNGEERAKGNILERFSAQQFPDLHSELNLSSLELGDSALYFCASSVEGVTAYEQYFGPGTRLTVT.

The chain combines TRBV30 with TRBJ1-2, with 10 bases identical to TRBD1. CDR3 length equals 14 residues. V lost 0 bases to trimming and J lost 7 bases; unmatched junction nucleotides: 5. Germline CDR1 GTSNPN, CDR2 SVGIG (reference sequence). CDR3 sequence: CAWSVWDRGAGYTF. CDR3 DNA: TGTGCCTGGAGTGTATGGGACAGGGGAGCTGGCTACACCTTC.

The genes are TRBV7-2 and TRBJ1-1; D is unresolved. CDR3 size: 14 residues. Germline loops: CDR1 SGHTA, CDR2 FQGNSA. V was clipped by 1 base and J by 1 base, with 7 bases between them. For the CDR3, the DNA is TGTGCCAGCAGCTTAGTCCCTCCGAACACTGAAGCTTTCTTT. It yields the protein CASSLVPPNTEAFF.

The chain recombines TRBV11-2 with TRBJ1-2, with TRBD1 as a possible D gene (5 bases). V lost 3 bases and J lost 3, with 11 bases in between. Germline CDR1 SGHAT, CDR2 FQNNGV. This CDR3 region has 14 residues. DNA of the CDR3: TGTGCCAGCAGCTTGGGCGGGGCCTACTATGGCTACACCTTC. It yields the protein CASSLGGAYYGYTF.

This CDR3 reads CASRQDYNQPQHF. The CDR3 nucleotides are TGTGCCAGTAGACAGGATTACAATCAGCCCCAGCATTTT. J is TRBJ1-5 and V is TRBV2; possibly TRBD1 for D (6 bases). V was shortened by 9 bases and J by 3 bases, with 12 bases between the two germline ends. The germline gives CDR1 SNHLY, CDR2 FYNNEI. The CDR3 is 13 amino acids.

This chain joins TRBV28 and TRBJ1-5; TRBD1 matches at 10 bases. This CDR3 is 17 amino acids long. The germline V gene has CDR1 MDHEN and CDR2 SYDVKM. J lost 4 bases, V lost 4 bases, and 10 bases had no gene match. CDR3 sequence reads: CASSSVIRDRGNQPQHF. The CDR3, as DNA: TGTGCCAGCAGTTCCGTTATCCGGGACAGGGGTAATCAGCCCCAGCATTTT.

This clone appeared a few times. The chain combines TRBV27 with TRBJ2-7; 14 nucleotides agree with TRBD2. Germline CDR1 is MNHEY and CDR2 is SMNVEV (reference sequence). The CDR3 runs 16 residues. With V trimmed by 6 bases and J by 6 bases, 10 bases remained unmatched. Written as DNA, the CDR3 is TGTGCCAGCAGCCTACTCCCGGGACTAGCGGGAGTCGAGCAGTACTTC. Translating it yields CASSLLPGLAGVEQYF.

This clone was recorded a few times. The CDR3 reads CASSLSGGGNSPLHF. In DNA form, the CDR3 reads TGCGCCAGCAGCTTGTCTGGGGGAGGTAATTCACCCCTCCACTTT. The chain carries TRBV5-1 and TRBJ1-6; D possibly corresponds to TRBD1 (5 bases). The CDR3 is 15 amino acids. V was cut by 1 base and J by 6 bases, with 11 bases left in between. In germline, CDR1 is SGHRS, CDR2 YFSETQ. Using reference TRBV5-1 and TRBJ1-6 for the parts outside the CDR3, the full variable domain is KAGVTQTPRYLIKTRGQQVTLSCSPISGHRSVSWYQQTPGQGLQFLFEYFSETQRNKGNFPGRFSGRQFSNSRSEMNVSTLELGDSALYLCASSLSGGGNSPLHFGNGTRLTVT.

The J gene is TRBJ2-6, the V gene TRBV7-9, with 10 bases matching TRBD1. Germline V gene sequence: CDR1 SEHNR, CDR2 FQNEAQ (reference sequence). Unmatched junction bases numbered 7, after V lost 3 bases and J lost 2 bases. This CDR3 is built from 18 residues. The CDR3 region is CASSFGQGGLTGANVLTF. CDR3 nucleotides: TGTGCCAGCAGCTTCGGACAGGGGGGATTGACTGGGGCCAACGTCCTGACTTTC. The full variable domain, its missing parts supplied by reference TRBV7-9 and TRBJ2-6, is DTGVSQNPRHKITKRGQNVTFRCDPISEHNRLYWYRQTLGQGPEFLTYFQNEAQLEKSRLLSDRFSAERPKGSFSTLEIQRTEQGDSAMYLCASSFGQGGLTGANVLTFGAGSRLTVL.

The CDR3 nucleotides read TGCGCCAGCGGGTCACAGGCTCCCGGGAATGAGCAGTTCTTC. As protein: CASGSQAPGNEQFF. V usage is TRBV5-1 and J usage is TRBJ2-1; D may be TRBD1 (5 bases). This CDR3 is built from 14 residues. The germline CDR1 and CDR2 sequences are SGHRS and YFSETQ. V shed 7 bases and J shed 7 bases, with 18 bases lying between them.

The chain recombines TRBV7-2 with TRBJ2-7; 7 positions match TRBD2. Germline loops: CDR1 SGHTA, CDR2 FQGNSA. There are 12 residues in the CDR3. Unmatched junction bases numbered 2, after V lost 3 bases and J lost 6 bases. Here the CDR3 DNA reads TGTGCCAGCAGCTTCAGCGGGGTCGAGCAGTACTTC. As protein: CASSFSGVEQYF.

The rearrangement joins TRBV19 to TRBJ1-6; TRBD1 agrees at 8 bases. Germline loops: CDR1 LNHDA, CDR2 SQIVND (reference sequence). CDR3 length: 17 amino acids. V trimming: 4 bases; J trimming: 4 bases; junction bases outside the gene matches: 9. The CDR3 spells CASSTYPGQGYNSPLHF. In nucleotides, the CDR3 is TGTGCCAGTAGTACCTACCCCGGACAGGGTTATAATTCACCCCTCCACTTT. Drawing the rest from reference TRBV19 and TRBJ1-6, the complete variable domain is DGGITQSPKYLFRKEGQNVTLSCEQNLNHDAMYWYRQDPGQGLRLIYYSQIVNDFQKGDIAEGYSVSREKKESFPLTVTSAQKNPTAFYLCASSTYPGQGYNSPLHFGNGTRLTVT.

This clone was seen a single time. The gene calls are TRBV5-1 and TRBJ2-3, with TRBD1 identical over 7 bases. The CDR3 totals 15 residues. The trim removed 4 bases at V and 2 bases at J, leaving 7 bases unmatched. Germline CDR1 is SGHRS and CDR2 is YFSETQ. The DNA of the CDR3 is TGCGCCAGCAGCCCTGGGACAGCTGACACAGATACGCAGTATTTT. Translation gives CASSPGTADTDTQYF.

The chain recombines TRBV5-1 with TRBJ2-3, with a tentative D call TRBD2 (5 bases). The CDR3 is made up of 13 amino acids. In germline, CDR1 is SGHRS, CDR2 YFSETQ. Trimming stripped 9 bases from V and 1 base from J, with 12 bases between. CDR3 residues: CATWGEGTDTQYF. CDR3 DNA sequence: TGCGCCACCTGGGGAGAAGGCACAGATACGCAGTATTTT.

V gene TRBV6-6 combines with J gene TRBJ1-6; 9 positions match TRBD1. Germline-derived CDR1 and CDR2 are MNHNY and SVGAGI (reference sequence). Unmatched junction bases numbered 5, after V lost 7 bases and J lost 7 bases. CDR3 size: 14 residues. The CDR3 bases are TGTGCCAGCACCCCCGGGACAGGGAATTCACCCCTCCACTTT. Protein product: CASTPGTGNSPLHF.

The rearrangement joins TRBV9 to TRBJ2-1; possibly TRBD2 for D (6 bases). Trimming shortened V by 2 bases and J by 5 bases, and 11 bases separated the two germline ends. Germline CDR1 reads SGDLS; CDR2 reads YYNGEE. This CDR3 comprises 14 residues. The CDR3 spells CASSVYWGDNEQFF. The CDR3 DNA follows: TGTGCCAGCAGCGTTTATTGGGGGGACAATGAGCAGTTCTTC.

V is TRBV5-1 and J is TRBJ1-4; possibly TRBD1 for D (6 bases). CDR3 length: 14 amino acids. V lost 5 bases and J lost 7, with 15 bases in between. Germline V gene sequence: CDR1 SGHRS, CDR2 YFSETQ. In DNA, the CDR3 is TGCGCCAGCAGTGAGGGAGGGGGAGGTGAAAAACTGTTTTTT. The encoded protein is CASSEGGGGEKLFF.

V and J are TRBV19 and TRBJ1-5; perhaps TRBD1 as D (5 bases). Germline V gene sequence: CDR1 LNHDA, CDR2 SQIVND (reference sequence). V lost 6 bases, J lost 0 bases, and 12 bases lay in between. The CDR3 contains 15 residues. The CDR3 DNA is TGTGCCAGTAGCATGTTCGACAGTAGCAATCAGCCCCAGCATTTT. Translated, it gives CASSMFDSSNQPQHF.

This clone appeared a few times. The chain links TRBV7-9 to TRBJ1-1; D call uncertain. V lost 5 bases, J lost 1 base, and 14 bases lay in between. Germline V gene data show CDR1 as SEHNR and CDR2 as FQNEAQ (reference sequence). This CDR3 is 15 amino acids long. CDR3 bases: TGTGCCAGCAGCGCCTCCCGGGGATCGAACACTGAAGCTTTCTTT. This sequence encodes CASSASRGSNTEAFF.

V usage is TRBV6-2 or TRBV6-3 and J usage is TRBJ2-1; D is undetermined. Germline V gives CDR1 MNHEY, CDR2 SVGEGT. The V end was cut by 2 bases, the J end by 1 base, with 6 bases between. The CDR3 is made up of 14 amino acids. CDR3 sequence reads: CASSYEDSYNEQFF. The CDR3 DNA reads TGTGCCAGCAGTTACGAGGATTCCTACAATGAGCAGTTCTTC.

The chain links TRBV3-1 (or the pseudogene TRBV3-2) to TRBJ2-1; 7 bases align to TRBD1. Germline loops: CDR1 LGHDT, CDR2 YNNKEL (reference sequence). V was clipped by 8 bases and J by 7 bases; unmatched bases: 14. The CDR3 runs to 15 residues. CDR3 region: CASRFHQRQGNEQFF. In DNA form, the CDR3 reads TGTGCCAGCCGGTTCCACCAGAGACAGGGAAATGAGCAGTTCTTC.